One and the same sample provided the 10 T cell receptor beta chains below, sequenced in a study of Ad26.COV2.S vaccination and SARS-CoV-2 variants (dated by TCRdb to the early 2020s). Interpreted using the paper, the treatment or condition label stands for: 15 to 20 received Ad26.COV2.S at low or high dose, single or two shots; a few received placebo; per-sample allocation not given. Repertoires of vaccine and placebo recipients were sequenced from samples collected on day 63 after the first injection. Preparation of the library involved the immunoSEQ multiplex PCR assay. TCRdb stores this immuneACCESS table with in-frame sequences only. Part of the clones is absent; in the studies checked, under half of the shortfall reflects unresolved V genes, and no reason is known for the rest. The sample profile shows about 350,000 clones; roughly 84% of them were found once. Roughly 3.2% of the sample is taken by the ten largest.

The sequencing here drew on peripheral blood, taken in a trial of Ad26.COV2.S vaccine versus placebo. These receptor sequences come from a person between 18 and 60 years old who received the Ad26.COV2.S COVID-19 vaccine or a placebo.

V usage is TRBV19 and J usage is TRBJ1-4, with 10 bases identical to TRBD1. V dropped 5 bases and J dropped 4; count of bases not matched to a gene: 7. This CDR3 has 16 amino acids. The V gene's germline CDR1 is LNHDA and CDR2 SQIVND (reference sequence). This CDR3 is CASSWGQGKVNEKLFF. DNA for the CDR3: TGTGCCAGTAGTTGGGGACAGGGGAAAGTTAATGAAAAACTGTTTTTT.

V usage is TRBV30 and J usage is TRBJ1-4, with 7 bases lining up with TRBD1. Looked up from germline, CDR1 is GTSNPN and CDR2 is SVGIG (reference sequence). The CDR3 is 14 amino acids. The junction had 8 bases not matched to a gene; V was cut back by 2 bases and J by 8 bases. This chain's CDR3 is CAWSPTSTGEKLFF. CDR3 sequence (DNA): TGTGCCTGGAGTCCAACTTCGACAGGGGAAAAACTGTTTTTT.

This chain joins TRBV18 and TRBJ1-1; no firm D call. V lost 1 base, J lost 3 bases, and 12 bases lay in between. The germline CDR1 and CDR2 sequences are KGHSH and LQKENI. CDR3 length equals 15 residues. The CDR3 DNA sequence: TGTGCCAGCTCACCACAAGGACGGAGGGACACTGAAGCTTTCTTT. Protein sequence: CASSPQGRRDTEAFF.

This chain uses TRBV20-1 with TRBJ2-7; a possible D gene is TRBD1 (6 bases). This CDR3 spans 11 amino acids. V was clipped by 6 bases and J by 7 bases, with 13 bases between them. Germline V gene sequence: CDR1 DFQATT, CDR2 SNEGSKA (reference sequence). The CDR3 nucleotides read TGCAGTGCCAGTTACAGGGATGAGCAGTACTTC. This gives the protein CSASYRDEQYF.

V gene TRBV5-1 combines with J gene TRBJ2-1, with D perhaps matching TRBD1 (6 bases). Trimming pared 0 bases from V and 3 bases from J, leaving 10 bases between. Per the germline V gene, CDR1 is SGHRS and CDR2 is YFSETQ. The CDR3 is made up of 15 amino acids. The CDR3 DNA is TGCGCCAGCAGCTTGGAACAGGGCTACTACAATGAGCAGTTCTTC. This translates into CASSLEQGYYNEQFF. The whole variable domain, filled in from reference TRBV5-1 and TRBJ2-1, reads KAGVTQTPRYLIKTRGQQVTLSCSPISGHRSVSWYQQTPGQGLQFLFEYFSETQRNKGNFPGRFSGRQFSNSRSEMNVSTLELGDSALYLCASSLEQGYYNEQFFGPGTRLTVL.

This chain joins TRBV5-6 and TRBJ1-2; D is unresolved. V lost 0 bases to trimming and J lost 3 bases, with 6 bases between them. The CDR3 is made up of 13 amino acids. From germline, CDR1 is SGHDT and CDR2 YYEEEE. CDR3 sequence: CASSLDGHYGYTF. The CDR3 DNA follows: TGTGCCAGCAGCTTGGACGGCCACTATGGCTACACCTTC.

The CDR3 reads CASGSILGIAWKGAPDEQFF. The DNA of the CDR3 is TGTGCTAGTGGTTCGATATTAGGTATTGCTTGGAAAGGGGCGCCCGATGAGCAGTTCTTC. The V gene is TRBV12-5, the J gene TRBJ2-1; perhaps TRBD1 as D (5 bases). This CDR3 has 20 amino acids. Germline CDR1 and CDR2: LGHNT and FRNRAP. Trimming left V 4 bases short and J 8 bases short, with 33 bases between.

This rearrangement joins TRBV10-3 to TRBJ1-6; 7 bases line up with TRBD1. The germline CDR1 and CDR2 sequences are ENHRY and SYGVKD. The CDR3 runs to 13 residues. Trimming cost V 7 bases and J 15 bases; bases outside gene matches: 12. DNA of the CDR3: TGTGCCATCACCGAGGACAGGTCCAGTCACCTCCACTTT. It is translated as CAITEDRSSHLHF.

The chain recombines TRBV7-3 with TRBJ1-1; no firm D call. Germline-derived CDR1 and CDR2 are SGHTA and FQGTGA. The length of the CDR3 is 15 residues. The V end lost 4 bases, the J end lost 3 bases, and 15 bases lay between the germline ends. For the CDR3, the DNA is TGTGCCAGCAGCTCCGTAGGGCTCCAAGACACTGAAGCTTTCTTT. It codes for CASSSVGLQDTEAFF.

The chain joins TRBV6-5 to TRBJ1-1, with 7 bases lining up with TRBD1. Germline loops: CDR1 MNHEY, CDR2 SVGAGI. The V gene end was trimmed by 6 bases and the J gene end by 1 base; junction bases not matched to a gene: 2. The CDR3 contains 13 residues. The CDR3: CASRGQPNTEAFF. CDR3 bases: TGTGCCAGCAGGGGACAGCCGAACACTGAAGCTTTCTTT.